Detailed here is one T cell receptor (beta chain). Its antigen is still unknown. Trimming took off 1 base at V and 5 bases at J, with 0 bases between the two ends. Germline loops: CDR1 SNHLY, CDR2 FYNNEI. The CDR3 has 11 residues. TCRdb keeps only in-frame clones here, not all; method: immunoSEQ multiplex PCR. The sample consists of about 37,000 clones, about 70% of them appearing once. These data are taken from a study of vaccination effects on CD4 cells after COVID-19. In the study overall: BNT162b2 vaccine or mRNA-1273 vaccine was given to participants in two doses.

Notes on the study in general: The study found that only 1 of 255 vaccine-induced clones from healthy vaccinees cross-reacted with common cold coronaviruses. After vaccination, at late timepoints, clones induced by infection and by vaccine contracted markedly.

When about ten days of culture had elapsed, CD4+ T cells were isolated. According to the study, vaccine recipients showed no prior SARS-CoV-2 infection and negative nucleocapsid antibodies. The material sequenced was CD4+ T cells from PBMCs cultured without peptide, taken before COVID-19 vaccination. This sequence was found in a human donor who received a COVID-19 vaccine. The chain employs TRBV2 and TRBJ2-1; no clear D. The chain's CDR3 is CASSEDNEQFF. In DNA, the CDR3 is TGTGCCAGCAGTGAAGACAATGAGCAGTTCTTC.